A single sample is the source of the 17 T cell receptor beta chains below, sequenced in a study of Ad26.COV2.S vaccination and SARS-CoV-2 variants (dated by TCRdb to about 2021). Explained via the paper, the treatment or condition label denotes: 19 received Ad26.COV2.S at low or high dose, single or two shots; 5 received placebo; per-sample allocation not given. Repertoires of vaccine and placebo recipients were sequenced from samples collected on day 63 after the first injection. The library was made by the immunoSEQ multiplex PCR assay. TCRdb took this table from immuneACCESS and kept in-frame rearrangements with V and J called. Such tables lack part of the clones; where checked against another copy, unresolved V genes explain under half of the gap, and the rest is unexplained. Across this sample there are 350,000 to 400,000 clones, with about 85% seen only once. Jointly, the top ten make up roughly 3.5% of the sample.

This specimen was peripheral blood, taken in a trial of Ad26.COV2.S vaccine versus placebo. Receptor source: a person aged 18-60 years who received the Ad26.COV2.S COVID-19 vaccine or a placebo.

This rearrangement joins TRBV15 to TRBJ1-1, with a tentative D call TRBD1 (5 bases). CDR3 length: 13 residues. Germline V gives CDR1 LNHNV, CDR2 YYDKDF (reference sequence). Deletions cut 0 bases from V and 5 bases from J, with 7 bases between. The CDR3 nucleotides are TGTGCCACCAGCAGAGAGGGGGGGACTGAAGCTTTCTTT. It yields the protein CATSREGGTEAFF.

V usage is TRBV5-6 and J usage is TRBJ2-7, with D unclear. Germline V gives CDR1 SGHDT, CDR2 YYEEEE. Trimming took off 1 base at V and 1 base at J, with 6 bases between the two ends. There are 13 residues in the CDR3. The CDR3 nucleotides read TGTGCCAGCAGCTTGCAGGTATCCTACGAGCAGTACTTC. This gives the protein CASSLQVSYEQYF.

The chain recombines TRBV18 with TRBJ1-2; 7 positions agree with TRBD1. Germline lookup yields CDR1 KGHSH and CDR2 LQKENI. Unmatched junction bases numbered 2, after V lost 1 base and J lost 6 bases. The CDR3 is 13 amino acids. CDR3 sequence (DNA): TGTGCCAGCTCACCACGAGGGACAGATGGCTACACCTTC. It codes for CASSPRGTDGYTF.

This chain's CDR3 is CAISRQENSYEQYF. CDR3 nucleotides: TGTGCCATCAGTCGACAGGAGAACTCCTACGAGCAGTACTTC. The chain has TRBV10-3 and TRBJ2-7, with D possibly TRBD1 on 6 matching bases. There are 14 residues in the CDR3. Germline CDR1 is ENHRY and CDR2 is SYGVKD. V gave up 5 bases and J gave up 0 bases, with 11 bases separating them.

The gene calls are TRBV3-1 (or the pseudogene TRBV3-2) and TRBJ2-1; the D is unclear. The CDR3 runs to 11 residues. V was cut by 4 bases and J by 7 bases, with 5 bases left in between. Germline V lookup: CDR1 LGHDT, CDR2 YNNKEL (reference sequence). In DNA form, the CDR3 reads TGTGCCAGCAGCCTCCGAAATGAGCAGTTCTTC. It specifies CASSLRNEQFF.

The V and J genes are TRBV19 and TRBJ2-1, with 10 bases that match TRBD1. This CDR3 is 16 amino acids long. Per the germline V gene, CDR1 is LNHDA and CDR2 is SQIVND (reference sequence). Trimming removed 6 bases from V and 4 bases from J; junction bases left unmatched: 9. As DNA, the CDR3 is TGTGCCAGTAGGCTCTCCGGGACAGGGGTTTACAATGAGCAGTTCTTC. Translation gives CASRLSGTGVYNEQFF.

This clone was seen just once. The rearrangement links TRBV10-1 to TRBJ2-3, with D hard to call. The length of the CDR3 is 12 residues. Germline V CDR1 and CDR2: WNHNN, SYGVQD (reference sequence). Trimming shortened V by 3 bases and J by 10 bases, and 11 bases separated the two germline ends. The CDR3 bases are TGCGCCAGCAGTGAAGGCCCGCTGGCGCAGTATTTT. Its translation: CASSEGPLAQYF.

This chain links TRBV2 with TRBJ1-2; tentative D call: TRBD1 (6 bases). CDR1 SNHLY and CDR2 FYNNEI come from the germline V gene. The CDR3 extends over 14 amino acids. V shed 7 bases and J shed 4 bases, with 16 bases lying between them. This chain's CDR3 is CASIEGGWRYGYTF. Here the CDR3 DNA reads TGTGCCAGCATTGAGGGGGGATGGCGCTATGGCTACACCTTC.

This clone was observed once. This CDR3 reads CASSLVTGARETQYF. CDR3 bases: TGTGCCAGCAGCTTAGTTACTGGGGCTCGAGAGACCCAGTACTTC. The chain carries TRBV7-6 and TRBJ2-5; D may be TRBD1 (5 bases). V gave up 1 base and J gave up 4 bases, with 13 bases separating them. Germline V CDR1 and CDR2: SGHVS, FNYEAQ. This CDR3 contains 15 residues.

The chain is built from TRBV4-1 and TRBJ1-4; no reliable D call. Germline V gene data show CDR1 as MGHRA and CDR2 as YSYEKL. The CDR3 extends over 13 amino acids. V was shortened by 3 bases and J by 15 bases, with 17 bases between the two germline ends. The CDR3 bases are TGCGCCAGCAGCCACCTTGGACTGGGAAGGGTGTTTTTT. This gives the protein CASSHLGLGRVFF.

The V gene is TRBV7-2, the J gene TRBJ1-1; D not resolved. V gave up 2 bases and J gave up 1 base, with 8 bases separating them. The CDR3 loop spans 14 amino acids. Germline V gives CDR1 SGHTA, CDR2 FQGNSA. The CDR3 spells CASSLFEGNTEAFF. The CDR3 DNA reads TGTGCCAGCAGCTTATTTGAGGGGAACACTGAAGCTTTCTTT.

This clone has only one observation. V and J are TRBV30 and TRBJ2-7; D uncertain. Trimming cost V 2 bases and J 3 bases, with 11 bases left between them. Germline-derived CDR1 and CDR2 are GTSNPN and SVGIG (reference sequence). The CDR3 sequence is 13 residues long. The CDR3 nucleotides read TGTGCCTGGAGTCCCTCTATGGGCTACGAGCAGTACTTC. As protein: CAWSPSMGYEQYF.

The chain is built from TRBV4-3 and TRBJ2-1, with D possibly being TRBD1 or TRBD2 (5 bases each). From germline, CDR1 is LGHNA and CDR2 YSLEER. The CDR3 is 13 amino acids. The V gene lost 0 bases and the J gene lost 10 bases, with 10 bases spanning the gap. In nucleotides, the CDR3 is TGCGCCAGCAGCCAAGATATCGGGGCAGAGCAGTTCTTC. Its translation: CASSQDIGAEQFF.

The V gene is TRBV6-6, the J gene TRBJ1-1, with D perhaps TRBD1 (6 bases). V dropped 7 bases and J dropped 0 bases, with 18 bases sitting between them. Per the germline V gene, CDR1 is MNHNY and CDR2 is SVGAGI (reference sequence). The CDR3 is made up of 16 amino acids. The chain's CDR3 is CASTVRRGDMNTEAFF. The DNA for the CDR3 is TGTGCCAGCACAGTAAGGAGAGGGGACATGAACACTGAAGCTTTCTTT.

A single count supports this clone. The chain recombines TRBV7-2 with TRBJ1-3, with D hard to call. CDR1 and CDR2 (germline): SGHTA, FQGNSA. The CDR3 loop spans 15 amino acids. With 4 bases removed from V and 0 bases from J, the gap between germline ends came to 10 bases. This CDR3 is CASSSVTASGNTIYF. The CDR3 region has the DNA TGTGCCAGCAGCTCAGTAACAGCCTCTGGAAACACCATATATTTT.

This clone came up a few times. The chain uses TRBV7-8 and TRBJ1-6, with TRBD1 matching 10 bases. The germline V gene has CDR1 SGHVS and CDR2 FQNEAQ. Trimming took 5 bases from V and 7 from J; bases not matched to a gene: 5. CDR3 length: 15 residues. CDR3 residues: CASSHGTGENSPLHF. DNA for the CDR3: TGTGCCAGCAGCCACGGGACAGGGGAAAATTCACCCCTCCACTTT.

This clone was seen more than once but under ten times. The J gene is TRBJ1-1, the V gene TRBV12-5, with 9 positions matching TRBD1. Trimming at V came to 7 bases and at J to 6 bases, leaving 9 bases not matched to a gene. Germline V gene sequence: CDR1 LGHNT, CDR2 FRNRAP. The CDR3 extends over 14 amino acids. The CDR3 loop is CASAPGTGYPEAFF. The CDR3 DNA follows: TGTGCTAGTGCACCCGGGACAGGGTATCCTGAAGCTTTCTTT.